These T cell receptor beta chains were read from a single sample in a study of identical twins. TCRdb reprocessed the 5' RACE reads via MiXCR and lists one record per CDR3 protein. Among about 340,000 distinct CDR3 sequences, 9% were seen once, and the ten largest hold roughly 9%. Sequencing was performed on naive T cells sorted from blood. The receptors here all came from a woman aged 45-59 years in good health. Both conserved end residues are part of each CDR3. Not every row has a clone size; where given, it reads once, few, many or a size class.

J: TRBJ2-3
size: NA
V: TRBV7-8
CDR3: CASSPPGGVTQYF

J: TRBJ2-1
size: many
V: TRBV5-1
CDR3: CASSVSYNEQFF

J: TRBJ1-2
size: few
V: TRBV29-1
CDR3: CSVTPSDYGYTF

J: TRBJ2-1
size: NA
V: TRBV6-1
CDR3: CASSEILGRLNEQFF

J: TRBJ2-4
size: few
V: TRBV21-1
CDR3: CASSLGKDLLAKNIQYF

J: TRBJ1-5
size: many
V: TRBV4-1
CDR3: CASSQQAGGAGNQPQHF

J: TRBJ2-5
size: few
V: TRBV6-2/TRBV6-3
CDR3: CASQRRETQYF

J: TRBJ2-7
size: NA
V: TRBV15
CDR3: CATSRDRGRANYEQYF

J: TRBJ2-1
size: NA
V: TRBV27
CDR3: CASSSFGSAYNEQFF

J: TRBJ2-1
size: NA
V: TRBV5-1
CDR3: CASRAGGPRGEQFF

J: TRBJ2-7
size: few
V: TRBV7-9
CDR3: CASSLYSGTGAYEQYF

J: TRBJ2-5
size: NA
V: TRBV7-9
CDR3: CASSLDYQETQYF

J: TRBJ2-7
size: NA
V: TRBV20-1
CDR3: CSAPVAGPSYEQYF

J: TRBJ2-3
size: many
V: TRBV10-1
CDR3: CASSESPSGTTDTQYF

J: TRBJ2-1
size: NA
V: TRBV12-3/TRBV12-4
CDR3: CASRPTSGTNNEQFF

J: TRBJ2-7
size: many
V: TRBV20-1
CDR3: CSARSGQGVYEQYF

J: TRBJ1-1
size: many
V: TRBV11-2
CDR3: CASNQLRTGNTEAFF

J: TRBJ2-3
size: many
V: TRBV20-1
CDR3: CSARNAGGGTDTQYF

J: TRBJ1-1
size: many
V: TRBV12-3/TRBV12-4
CDR3: CASSFPAGPNTEAFF

J: TRBJ2-5
size: few
V: TRBV28
CDR3: CASSAVDRQETQYF

J: TRBJ2-5
size: NA
V: TRBV7-6
CDR3: CASSLQQGRETQYF

J: TRBJ2-3
size: NA
V: TRBV29-1
CDR3: CSVVLASTSARDF

J: TRBJ2-3
size: many
V: TRBV6-2/TRBV6-3
CDR3: CASSYTGGTGTDTQYF

J: TRBJ1-2
size: NA
V: TRBV20-1
CDR3: CSARALGGNGHYGYTF

J: TRBJ2-1
size: many
V: TRBV10-3
CDR3: CAISGTGTGSWEQFF

J: TRBJ2-1
size: NA
V: TRBV9
CDR3: CASSGFSGNEQFF

J: TRBJ2-1
size: NA
V: TRBV12-3/TRBV12-4
CDR3: CASGGAGSYNEQFF

J: TRBJ2-7
size: few
V: TRBV6-5
CDR3: CASSSTPGTDYYEQYF

J: TRBJ2-1
size: few
V: TRBV3-1
CDR3: CASSQKLAGRGEQFF

J: TRBJ1-2
size: NA
V: TRBV12-3/TRBV12-4
CDR3: CASSLGATGTGYTF

J: TRBJ2-2
size: many
V: TRBV11-2
CDR3: CASSYTSGSNTGELFF

J: TRBJ2-3
size: NA
V: TRBV11-2
CDR3: CASTATHSTDTQYF

J: TRBJ2-1
size: many
V: TRBV5-1
CDR3: CASSFDGYNEQFF

J: TRBJ2-7
size: few
V: TRBV12-5
CDR3: CASGFHRAHEQYF

J: TRBJ2-1
size: few
V: TRBV18
CDR3: CASSLAAGREQFF

J: TRBJ2-2
size: NA
V: TRBV30
CDR3: CACPGAHNTGELFF

J: TRBJ2-3
size: many
V: TRBV18
CDR3: CASSPIPGFADTQYF

J: TRBJ1-1
size: few
V: TRBV5-1
CDR3: CASSSGQGQKRYTEAFF

J: TRBJ2-1
size: NA
V: TRBV4-1
CDR3: CASSQEATSGIGEQFF

J: TRBJ2-1
size: many
V: TRBV5-1
CDR3: CASSLGLAVPDEQFF

J: TRBJ2-1
size: many
V: TRBV5-6
CDR3: CASLGQRDYNEQFF

J: TRBJ2-2
size: few
V: TRBV2
CDR3: CASSDIAGGPGELFF

J: TRBJ2-1
size: NA
V: TRBV29-1
CDR3: CSVLMTSGGEQFF

J: TRBJ1-1
size: few
V: TRBV12-3/TRBV12-4
CDR3: CASLGGTEAFF

J: TRBJ2-1
size: NA
V: TRBV4-2
CDR3: CASSLHAPDNEQFF

J: TRBJ2-3
size: few
V: TRBV6-5
CDR3: CASKGGGTDTQYF

J: TRBJ2-7
size: few
V: TRBV27
CDR3: CASRPRSYFTYEQYF

J: TRBJ2-5
size: few
V: TRBV20-1
CDR3: CSASVLSSGGPETQYF

J: TRBJ2-1
size: few
V: TRBV4-2
CDR3: CASSQVVAGGINEQFF

J: TRBJ2-7
size: many
V: TRBV5-1
CDR3: CASSLAGGPYEQYF

J: TRBJ2-7
size: NA
V: TRBV27
CDR3: CASSPRTGEYEQYF

J: TRBJ2-1
size: many
V: TRBV29-1
CDR3: CSVLLAGGPREQFF

J: TRBJ2-1
size: NA
V: TRBV27
CDR3: CASSFSKGVAGGNEQFF

J: TRBJ1-2
size: many
V: TRBV20-1
CDR3: CSDGGQGSGGYTF

J: TRBJ2-2
size: NA
V: TRBV7-8
CDR3: CASTYNSFYTGELFF

J: TRBJ2-3
size: NA
V: TRBV29-1
CDR3: CSVNGGRPADTQYF

J: TRBJ2-2
size: few
V: TRBV5-1
CDR3: CASTLIQSGTGELFF

J: TRBJ2-6
size: NA
V: TRBV3-1
CDR3: CASSALDRSGANVLTF

J: TRBJ2-1
size: NA
V: TRBV11-2
CDR3: CASSPQEF